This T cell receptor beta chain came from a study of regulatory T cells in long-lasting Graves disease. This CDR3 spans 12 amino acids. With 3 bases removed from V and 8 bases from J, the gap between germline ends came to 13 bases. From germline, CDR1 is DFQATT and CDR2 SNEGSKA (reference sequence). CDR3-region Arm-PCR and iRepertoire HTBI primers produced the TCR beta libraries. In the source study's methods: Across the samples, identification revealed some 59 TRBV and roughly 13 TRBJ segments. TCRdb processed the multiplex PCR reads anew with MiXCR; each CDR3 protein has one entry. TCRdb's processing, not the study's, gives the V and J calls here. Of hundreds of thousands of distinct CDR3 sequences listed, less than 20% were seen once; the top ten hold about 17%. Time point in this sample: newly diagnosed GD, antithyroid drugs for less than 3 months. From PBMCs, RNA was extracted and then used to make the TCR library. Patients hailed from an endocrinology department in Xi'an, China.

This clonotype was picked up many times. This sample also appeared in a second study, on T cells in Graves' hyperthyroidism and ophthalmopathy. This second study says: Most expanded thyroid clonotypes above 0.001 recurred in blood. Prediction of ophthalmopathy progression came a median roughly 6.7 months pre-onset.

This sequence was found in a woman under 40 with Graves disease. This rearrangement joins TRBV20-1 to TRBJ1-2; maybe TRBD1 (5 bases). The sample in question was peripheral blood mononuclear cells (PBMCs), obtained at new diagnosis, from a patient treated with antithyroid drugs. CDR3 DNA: TGCAGTGCTAGTTCAGGGCTTGGAGGCTACACCTTC. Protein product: CSASSGLGGYTF.